The 7 T cell receptor beta chains below all came from one sample that was sequenced in a study of PD-1 blockade in classical Hodgkin lymphoma. Clones were read by immunoSEQ multiplex PCR, and TCRdb kept only the in-frame ones, dropping some. This table holds 25,000 to 30,000 clones, roughly 77% found once. Time point described: cycle 4 day 1 (C4D1), after less than 7 weeks of nivolumab. Relapse was seen in all patients after autologous stem cell transplantation, and brentuximab vedotin exposure was variable. Sequences were derived from peripheral blood mononuclear cells (PBMCs), sampled before the fourth cycle of nivolumab. The receptor source for this set is a human donor with classical Hodgkin lymphoma.

CDR3 nucleotide sequence: TGTGCCAGTACCCCTCCGGAGGGCTTTAGCAATCAGCCCCAGCATTTT. Translation: CASTPPEGFSNQPQHF. J is TRBJ1-5 and V is TRBV19; D is uncertain. The germline gives CDR1 LNHDA, CDR2 SQIVND (reference sequence). The CDR3 has 16 amino acids. V shed 7 bases and J shed 0 bases, with 16 bases lying between them.

The genes are TRBV7-2 and TRBJ1-3; D possibly corresponds to TRBD1 (6 bases). CDR1 is SGHTA and CDR2 is FQGNSA in the germline V gene. V was trimmed by 6 bases and J by 4 bases, leaving 13 bases between them. The CDR3 has 14 residues. The CDR3 protein is CASRSNRDGNTIYF. The CDR3, as DNA: TGTGCCAGCAGGTCAAACAGGGACGGAAACACCATATATTTT.

There are a few counts of this clone. The chain employs TRBV5-1 and TRBJ2-1; no reliable D call. The germline V gene has CDR1 SGHRS and CDR2 YFSETQ. The CDR3 length is 11 residues. The V gene lost 2 bases and the J gene lost 8 bases, with 5 bases spanning the gap. The CDR3 DNA reads TGCGCCAGCAGCTTCAGCGATGAGCAGTTCTTC. Protein: CASSFSDEQFF.

This chain links TRBV5-1 with TRBJ2-7; no firm D call. This CDR3 region has 12 residues. Germline CDR1 is SGHRS and CDR2 is YFSETQ. V was clipped by 3 bases and J by 4 bases, with 8 bases between them. The CDR3 sequence: CASSSDFYEQYF. CDR3 bases: TGCGCCAGCAGCTCCGATTTTTACGAGCAGTACTTC. Together with reference TRBV5-1 and TRBJ2-7, the CDR3 gives the full variable domain: KAGVTQTPRYLIKTRGQQVTLSCSPISGHRSVSWYQQTPGQGLQFLFEYFSETQRNKGNFPGRFSGRQFSNSRSEMNVSTLELGDSALYLCASSSDFYEQYFGPGTRLTVT.

V gene TRBV4-1 combines with J gene TRBJ2-3; TRBD2 matches at 9 bases. The V and J ends lost 0 bases and 2 bases, in that order; junction bases with no gene match: 6. The CDR3 has 17 residues. The germline gives CDR1 MGHRA, CDR2 YSYEKL. CDR3: CASSQEVPSGTTDTQYF. Here the CDR3 DNA reads TGCGCCAGCAGCCAAGAAGTGCCTAGCGGGACCACAGATACGCAGTATTTT.

The chain is built from TRBV30 and TRBJ2-1; TRBD2 aligns across 8 bases. CDR1 and CDR2 (germline): GTSNPN, SVGIG (reference sequence). The CDR3 runs to 16 residues. With 3 bases clipped from V and 8 bases from J, the junction kept 15 bases outside the gene matches. The CDR3 bases are TGTGCCTGGAGCGCCAAGAGCGGGGGATATAGGGATGAGCAGTTCTTC. Its translation: CAWSAKSGGYRDEQFF.

CDR3 amino acids: CASSVMGQGPDTQYF. CDR3 nucleotide sequence: TGTGCCAGCAGCGTAATGGGGCAGGGCCCAGATACGCAGTATTTT. This chain joins TRBV9 and TRBJ2-3; tentative D call: TRBD1 (5 bases). V lost 1 base to trimming and J lost 4 bases, with 13 bases between them. CDR3 length: 15 amino acids. CDR1 SGDLS and CDR2 YYNGEE come from the germline V gene. Complete variable domain (other parts from reference TRBV9 and TRBJ2-3): DSGVTQTPKHLITATGQRVTLRCSPRSGDLSVYWYQQSLDQGLQFLIQYYNGEERAKGNILERFSAQQFPDLHSELNLSSLELGDSALYFCASSVMGQGPDTQYFGPGTRLTVL.